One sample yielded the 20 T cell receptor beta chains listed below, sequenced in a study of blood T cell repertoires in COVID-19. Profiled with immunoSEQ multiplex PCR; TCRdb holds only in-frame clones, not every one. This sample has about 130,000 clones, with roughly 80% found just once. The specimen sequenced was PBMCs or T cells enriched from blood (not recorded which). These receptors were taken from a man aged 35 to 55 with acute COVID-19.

CDR3 sequence (DNA): TGCGCCAGCAGCCCCCGGGACAGCATGAACACTGAAGCTTTCTTT. Translated: CASSPRDSMNTEAFF. The rearrangement uses TRBV5-1 and TRBJ1-1, with 7 bases that match TRBD1. The CDR3 spans 15 residues. Per germline, CDR1 SGHRS and CDR2 YFSETQ. Trimming took 4 bases from V and 0 from J; bases not matched to a gene: 6. The full variable domain, completed using reference TRBV5-1 and TRBJ1-1, is KAGVTQTPRYLIKTRGQQVTLSCSPISGHRSVSWYQQTPGQGLQFLFEYFSETQRNKGNFPGRFSGRQFSNSRSEMNVSTLELGDSALYLCASSPRDSMNTEAFFGQGTRLTVV.

CDR3 sequence reads: CSVSQYNEQFF. CDR3 sequence (DNA): TGCAGCGTCTCACAGTACAATGAGCAGTTCTTC. The chain couples TRBV29-1 to TRBJ2-1, with D hard to call. From germline, CDR1 is SQVTM and CDR2 ANQGSEA. The CDR3 has 11 amino acids. V lost 6 bases and J lost 4, with 7 bases in between.

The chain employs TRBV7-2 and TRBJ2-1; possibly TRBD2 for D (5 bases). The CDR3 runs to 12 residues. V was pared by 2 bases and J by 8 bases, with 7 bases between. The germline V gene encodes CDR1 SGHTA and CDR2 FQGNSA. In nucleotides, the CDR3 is TGTGCCAGCAGCTTAACGGGGTATGAGCAGTTCTTC. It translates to CASSLTGYEQFF.

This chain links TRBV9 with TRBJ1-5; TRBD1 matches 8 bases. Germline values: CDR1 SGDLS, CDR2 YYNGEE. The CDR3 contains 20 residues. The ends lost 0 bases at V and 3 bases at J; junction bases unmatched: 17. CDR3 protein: CASSVAWGRKQGDHNQPQHF. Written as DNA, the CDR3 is TGTGCCAGCAGCGTAGCTTGGGGGCGTAAACAGGGGGACCACAATCAGCCCCAGCATTTT.

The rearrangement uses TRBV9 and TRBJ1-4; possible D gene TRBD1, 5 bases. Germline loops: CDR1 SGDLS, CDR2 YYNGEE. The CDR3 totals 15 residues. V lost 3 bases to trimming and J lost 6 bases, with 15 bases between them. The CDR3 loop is CASSGSGGNHEKLFF. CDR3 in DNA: TGTGCCAGCAGCGGTAGCGGGGGTAACCATGAAAAACTGTTTTTT.

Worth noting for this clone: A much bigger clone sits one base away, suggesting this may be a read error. CDR3 sequence: CASSLQGNTEAFF. DNA for the CDR3: TGTGCCAGCAGCTTACAGGGGAACACTGAAGCTTTCTTT. V is TRBV12-3 or TRBV12-4 and J is TRBJ1-1; D is perhaps TRBD1 (6 bases). This CDR3 is 13 amino acids long. Trimming stripped 6 bases from V and 1 base from J, with 9 bases between.

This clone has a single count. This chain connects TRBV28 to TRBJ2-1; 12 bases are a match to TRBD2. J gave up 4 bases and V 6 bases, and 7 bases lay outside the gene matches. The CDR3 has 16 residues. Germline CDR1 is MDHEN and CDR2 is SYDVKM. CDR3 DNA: TGTGCCAGCAGCTCCCCCGGGACTAGCGGGTACAATGAGCAGTTCTTC. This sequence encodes CASSSPGTSGYNEQFF.

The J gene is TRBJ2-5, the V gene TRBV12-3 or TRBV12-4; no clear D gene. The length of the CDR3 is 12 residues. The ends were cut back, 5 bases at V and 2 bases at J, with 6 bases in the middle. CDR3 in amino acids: CASSTTQETQYF. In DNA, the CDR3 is TGTGCCAGCAGTACGACTCAAGAGACCCAGTACTTC.

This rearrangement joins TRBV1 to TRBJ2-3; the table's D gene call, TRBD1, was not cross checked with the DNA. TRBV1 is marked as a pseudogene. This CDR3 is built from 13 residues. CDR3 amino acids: CTSTRGRSDTQYF. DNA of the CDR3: TGCACCAGCACCAGGGGGCGTTCAGATACGCAGTATTTT.

The CDR3 bases are TGTGCCAGCACCCGCCGGGGACAGATTGTGTTAGGCTATGGCTACACCTTC. Its protein product is CASTRRGQIVLGYGYTF. V and J are TRBV28 and TRBJ1-2; TRBD1 matches 7 bases. The germline CDR1 and CDR2 sequences are MDHEN and SYDVKM. Unmatched junction bases numbered 18, after V lost 7 bases and J lost 4 bases. This CDR3 is 17 amino acids long.

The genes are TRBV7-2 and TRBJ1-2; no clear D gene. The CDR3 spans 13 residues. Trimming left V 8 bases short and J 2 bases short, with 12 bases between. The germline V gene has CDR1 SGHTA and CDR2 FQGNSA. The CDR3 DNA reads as TGTGCCAGCGCCCTCGGGTTCAACTATGGCTACACCTTC. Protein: CASALGFNYGYTF.

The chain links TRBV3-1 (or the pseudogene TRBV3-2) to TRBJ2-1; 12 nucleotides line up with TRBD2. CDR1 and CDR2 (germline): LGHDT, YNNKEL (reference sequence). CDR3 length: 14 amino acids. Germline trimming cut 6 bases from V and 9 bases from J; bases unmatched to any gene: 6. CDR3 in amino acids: CASRGTSGSGEQFF. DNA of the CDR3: TGTGCCAGCAGGGGGACTAGCGGGTCAGGTGAGCAGTTCTTC.

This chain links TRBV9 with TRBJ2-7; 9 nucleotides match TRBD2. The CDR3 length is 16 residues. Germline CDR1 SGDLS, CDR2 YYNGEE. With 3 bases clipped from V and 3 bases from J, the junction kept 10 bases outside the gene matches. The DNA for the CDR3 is TGTGCCAGCAGCGAGGGACTTAGCGGGAGAGGCTACGAGCAGTACTTC. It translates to CASSEGLSGRGYEQYF.

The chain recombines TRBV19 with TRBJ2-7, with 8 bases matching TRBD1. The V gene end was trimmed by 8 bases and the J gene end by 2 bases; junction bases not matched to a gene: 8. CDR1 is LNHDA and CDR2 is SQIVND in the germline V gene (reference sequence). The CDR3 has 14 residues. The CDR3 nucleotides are TGTGCCAGTTCCAGACAGGGGCGTACCTACGAGCAGTACTTC. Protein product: CASSRQGRTYEQYF.

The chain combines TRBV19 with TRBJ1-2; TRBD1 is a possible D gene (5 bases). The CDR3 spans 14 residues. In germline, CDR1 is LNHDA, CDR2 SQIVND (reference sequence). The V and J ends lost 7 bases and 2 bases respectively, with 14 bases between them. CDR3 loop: CASKADTRNYGYTF. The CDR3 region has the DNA TGTGCCAGTAAGGCGGACACCCGAAACTATGGCTACACCTTC.

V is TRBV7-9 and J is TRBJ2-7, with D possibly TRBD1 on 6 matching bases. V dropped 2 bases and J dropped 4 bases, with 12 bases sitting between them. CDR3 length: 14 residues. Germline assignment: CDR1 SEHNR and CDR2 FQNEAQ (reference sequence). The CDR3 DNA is TGTGCCAGCAGCTTAATGGGACAAAGTTACGAGCAGTACTTC. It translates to CASSLMGQSYEQYF.

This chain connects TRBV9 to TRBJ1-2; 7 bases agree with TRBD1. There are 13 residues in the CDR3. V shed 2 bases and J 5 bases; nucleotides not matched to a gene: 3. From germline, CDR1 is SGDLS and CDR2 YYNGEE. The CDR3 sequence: CASSVQGGYGYTF. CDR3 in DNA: TGTGCCAGCAGCGTGCAGGGGGGTTATGGCTACACCTTC.

DNA of the CDR3: TGTGCCAGCTCACCACAGGGGGAGAAGGCCAAAAACATTCAGTACTTC. This sequence encodes CASSPQGEKAKNIQYF. The chain uses TRBV18 and TRBJ2-4; D possibly corresponds to TRBD1 (6 bases). V shed 1 base and J shed 1 base, with 11 bases lying between them. The CDR3 runs 16 residues. CDR1 KGHSH and CDR2 LQKENI come from the germline V gene.

CDR3 sequence: CASTAQGPGSYNEQFF. The CDR3 nucleotides read TGCGCCAGCACCGCTCAGGGTCCGGGTTCCTACAATGAGCAGTTCTTC. The rearrangement uses TRBV5-1 and TRBJ2-1; a possible D gene is TRBD1 (5 bases). The CDR3 contains 16 residues. V dropped 6 bases and J dropped 1 base, with 17 bases sitting between them. Germline V gene sequence: CDR1 SGHRS, CDR2 YFSETQ.

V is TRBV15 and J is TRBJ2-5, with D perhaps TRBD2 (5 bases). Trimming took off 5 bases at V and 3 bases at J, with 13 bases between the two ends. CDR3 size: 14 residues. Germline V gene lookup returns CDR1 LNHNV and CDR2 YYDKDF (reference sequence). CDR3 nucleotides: TGTGCCACCAGCCTAGGGTCTAGCAAAGAGACCCAGTACTTC. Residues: CATSLGSSKETQYF. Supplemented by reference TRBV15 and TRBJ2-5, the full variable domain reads DAMVIQNPRYQVTQFGKPVTLSCSQTLNHNVMYWYQQKSSQAPKLLFHYYDKDFNNEADTPDNFQSRRPNTSFCFLDIRSPGLGDTAMYLCATSLGSSKETQYFGPGTRLLVL.